This T cell receptor beta chain was identified in a study of T cell clonality in common variable immunodeficiency. This CDR3 has 14 residues. The germline V gene encodes CDR1 SGHRS and CDR2 YFSETQ. V lost 3 bases to trimming and J lost 5 bases; unmatched junction nucleotides: 4. General observations from the study: Reportedly, TCR beta sequences from common variable immunodeficiency showed fewer deletions and N-nucleotide insertions. Fewer TCRbeta clones were shared among CVID subjects than controls. CVID subjects showed higher TCRbeta clonality than healthy controls.

TCRdb's copy holds only in-frame clones and misses some; the assay was immunoSEQ multiplex PCR. Sampling found about 64,000 clones, none seen once. Heparinized whole blood, roughly 4.5 to 9 ml, came from each donor. This clone has a count of ten or more. What it recognizes is unknown. The DNA ends 3 residues before the CDR3 does, and the rest of the CDR3 is filled in from the germline J gene. The sequenced sample was peripheral blood mononuclear cells. This TCR came from a person aged 18-70 years in good health. This chain connects TRBV5-1 to TRBJ2-1; 8 bases agree with TRBD2. Incomplete CDR3 DNA: TGCGCCAGCAGCTGGTCGGGGGGGGACAATGAG. Translating gives CASSWSGGDNE. The CDR3 as a whole reads CASSWSGGDNEQFF.